Here is one TCR beta chain with its context. This sample is drawn from a study of blood T cell repertoires in COVID-19. Looking at the study overall: Researchers got acute and convalescent COVID-19 samples from the United States, Italy and Spain. PBMCs, B-cell-depleted T cells, or T cells were the source of the cDNA or gDNA that made up the material.

The CDR3 is 15 residues long. Trimming removed 4 bases from V and 0 bases from J, with 13 bases in between. CDR1 and CDR2 (germline): SGHRS, YFSETQ. Seattle enrolled patients during active infection and tracked them longitudinally. How the authors handled the data: Amplified reference gene primers provided the basis for estimating nucleated cell counts. The table came from immunoSEQ multiplex PCR; TCRdb's copy has only in-frame clones and leaves some out. V and J calls and clone size are copied from that table; D and trimming were computed from the DNA. Of under 250,000 clones in the sample, around 85% are singletons; the top ten hold about 5.1%.

V usage is TRBV5-1 and J usage is TRBJ1-1; D may be TRBD1 (6 bases). The sample was peripheral blood. This TCR was sampled from a man aged 50 to 59 with COVID-19, enrolled during active disease. This CDR3 reads CASSRQGQLNTEAFF. CDR3 coding DNA: TGCGCCAGCAGCCGCCAGGGGCAGTTGAACACTGAAGCTTTCTTT. Together with reference TRBV5-1 and TRBJ1-1, the CDR3 gives the full variable domain: KAGVTQTPRYLIKTRGQQVTLSCSPISGHRSVSWYQQTPGQGLQFLFEYFSETQRNKGNFPGRFSGRQFSNSRSEMNVSTLELGDSALYLCASSRQGQLNTEAFFGQGTRLTVV.